Listed below are T cell receptor beta chains from one sample, sequenced in a study of response to subunit inactivated influenza vaccine. TCRdb re-called the RT-PCR reads with MiXCR, one entry per CDR3 protein. The sample yields some 300,000 distinct CDR3 sequences, 22% seen once. Here the sequenced sample was PBMCs from blood, taken 21 months after vaccination. Source of these receptors: a man aged 45-69 years who received an inactivated influenza vaccine. Both conserved end residues are part of each CDR3. The D gene is left open where the match is weak. For some rows the clone size is stated as once, few or many, or as a class when expanded; others skip it.

>.|medium-sized|TRBV18|TRBJ1-5
TGTGCCAGCTCACCTTCAGGACCGCTATATAGCAATCAGCCCCAGCATTTT
CASSPSGPLYSNQPQHF
>.|.|TRBV7-9|TRBJ1-4
TGTGCCAGCGATCCGGGGACCACAACTAATGAAAAACTGTTTTTT
CASDPGTTTNEKLFF
>TRBD1|few|TRBV4-2|TRBJ1-4
TGTGCCAGCAGCCAGGCCTTTGGACAGGGGGAAGAAAAACTGTTTTTT
CASSQAFGQGEEKLFF
>TRBD1|few|TRBV5-1|TRBJ1-6
TGCGCCAGCAGCTACGGGACAGCTTATAATTCACCCCTCCACTTT
CASSYGTAYNSPLHF
>.|.|TRBV4-2|TRBJ2-7
TGTGCCAGCAGCCAAGTTTTGGGGGCAGTCTACGAGCAGTACTTC
CASSQVLGAVYEQYF
>TRBD1|few|TRBV2|TRBJ1-2
TGTGCCAGCAGTGAAGGACAGGGGGGAGCTAACTATGGCTACACCTTC
CASSEGQGGANYGYTF
>TRBD1|few|TRBV30|TRBJ2-7
TGTGCCTGGAGTGTGGGACCGGGACAGGGGTACGAGCAGTACTTC
CAWSVGPGQGYEQYF
>TRBD2|.|TRBV2|TRBJ2-5
TGTGCCAGCAGCTTTGCGACTAGCGGAGAGACCCAGTACTTC
CASSFATSGETQYF
>.|.|TRBV7-2|TRBJ2-2
TGTGCCAGCAGCTTAATAAACACCGGGGAGCTGTTTTTT
CASSLINTGELFF
>TRBD2|.|TRBV27|TRBJ2-7
TGTGCCAGCAGTCCAGGGACTACCAGCTACGAGCAGTACTTC
CASSPGTTSYEQYF
>.|.|TRBV5-4|TRBJ1-4
TGTGCCAGCAGCCCCACCCAGGGGTGGGCTAATGAAAAACTGTTTTTT
CASSPTQGWANEKLFF
>.|.|TRBV2|TRBJ2-1
TGTGCCAGCAGTGATGTGTTGATAAGCTCCTACAATGAGCAGTTCTTC
CASSDVLISSYNEQFF
>.|few|TRBV3-1|TRBJ1-1
TGTGCCAGCAGCCACTTACAGGGAAACACTGAAGCTTTCTTT
CASSHLQGNTEAFF
>.|many|TRBV15|TRBJ1-3
TGTGCCACCAGCAGAGCGTTCTCTGGAAACACCATATATTTT
CATSRAFSGNTIYF
>.|few|TRBV29-1|TRBJ2-3
TGCAGCGGCCGACAACATAGCACAGATACGCAGTATTTT
CSGRQHSTDTQYF
>.|.|TRBV20-1|TRBJ2-7
TGCAGTGCTAAACCCATAGACTACGAGCAGTACTTC
CSAKPIDYEQYF
>TRBD2|.|TRBV6-2/TRBV6-3|TRBJ2-1
TGTGCCAGCAGTTACTATCGGCTAGCGGGAGGCAATGAGCAGTTCTTC
CASSYYRLAGGNEQFF
>.|.|TRBV6-2/TRBV6-3|TRBJ2-3
TGTGCCAGCAGTTACGACATCTCGGGCGAGGCGCAGTATTTT
CASSYDISGEAQYF
>.|.|TRBV10-3|TRBJ1-5
TGTGCCATCAGTGGGAGGCATAGCAATCAGCCCCAGCATTTT
CAISGRHSNQPQHF
>TRBD2|.|TRBV4-2|TRBJ2-1
TGTGCCAGCAGCCAGTCGACTAGCGGGAGCCGTTACAATGAGCAGTTCTTC
CASSQSTSGSRYNEQFF
>.|.|TRBV5-1|TRBJ1-2
TGCGCCAGCAGCTTGGAACCGGCGGATAACTATGGCTACACCTTC
CASSLEPADNYGYTF
>.|.|TRBV12-3/TRBV12-4|TRBJ2-4
TGTGCCAGCAGTTTGGGGACATTGCGAAACATTCAGTACTTC
CASSLGTLRNIQYF
>TRBD2|few|TRBV27|TRBJ2-1
TGTGCCAGCACCCCCAGGCTAGCGGGGAACAATGAGCAGTTCTTC
CASTPRLAGNNEQFF
>TRBD2|many|TRBV20-1|TRBJ2-1
TGCAGTGCTAGAGAGGGACTAGCGGGATACAATGAGCAGTTCTTC
CSAREGLAGYNEQFF
>.|few|TRBV5-1|TRBJ2-5
TGCGCCAGCAGCGACAGGAGGCAAGAGACCCAGTACTTC
CASSDRRQETQYF
>TRBD1|many|TRBV27|TRBJ1-1
TGTGCCAGCACCCTGACAGGGACAATGAACACTGAAGCTTTCTTT
CASTLTGTMNTEAFF
>.|few|TRBV28|TRBJ2-1
TGTGCCAGCAGTTCCCGGATGAACAATGAGCAGTTCTTC
CASSSRMNNEQFF
>.|few|TRBV20-1|TRBJ1-4
TGCAGTGCTAGAAGAGGACAGTTTGCAACTAATGAAAAACTGTTTTTT
CSARRGQFATNEKLFF
>.|few|TRBV10-3|TRBJ2-1
TGTGCCCTCCGCGGGGACTCTCCGAGCTCCTACAATGAGCAGTTCTTC
CALRGDSPSSYNEQFF
>.|.|TRBV7-2|TRBJ2-2
TGTGCCAGCAGCATCAGACAGCTTACCGGGGAGCTGTTTTTT
CASSIRQLTGELFF
>TRBD1|.|TRBV19|TRBJ1-5
TGTGCCAGTAACCCCTCCGGGACAGCCTTGCAACCCCAGCATTTT
CASNPSGTALQPQHF